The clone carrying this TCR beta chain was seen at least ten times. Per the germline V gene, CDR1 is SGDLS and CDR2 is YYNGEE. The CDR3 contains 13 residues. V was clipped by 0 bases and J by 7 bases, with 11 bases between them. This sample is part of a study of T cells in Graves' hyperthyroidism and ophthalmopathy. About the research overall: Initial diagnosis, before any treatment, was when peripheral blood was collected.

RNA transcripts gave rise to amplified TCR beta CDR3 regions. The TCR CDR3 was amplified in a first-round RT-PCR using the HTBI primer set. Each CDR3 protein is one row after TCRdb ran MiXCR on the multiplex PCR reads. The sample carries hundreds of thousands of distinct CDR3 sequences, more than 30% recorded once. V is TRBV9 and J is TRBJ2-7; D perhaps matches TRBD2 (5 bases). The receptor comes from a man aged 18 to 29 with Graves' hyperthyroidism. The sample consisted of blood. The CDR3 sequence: CASSVGGGWEQYF. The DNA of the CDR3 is TGTGCCAGCAGCGTAGGAGGAGGATGGGAGCAGTACTTC. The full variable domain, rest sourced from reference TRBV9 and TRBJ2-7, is DSGVTQTPKHLITATGQRVTLRCSPRSGDLSVYWYQQSLDQGLQFLIQYYNGEERAKGNILERFSAQQFPDLHSELNLSSLELGDSALYFCASSVGGGWEQYFGPGTRLTVT.